These 30 T cell receptor beta chains were all obtained from the same sample, sequenced in a study of cytotoxic CD8 clonotypes in ibrutinib-treated CLL. Method: immunoSEQ multiplex PCR; TCRdb's copy keeps in-frame clones and lacks some. The table lists some 300,000 clones, around four fifths of them singletons. Sequencing was performed on PBMCs, taken before ibrutinib treatment. The receptors originated from a human donor with chronic lymphocytic leukemia.

The rearrangement joins TRBV5-6 to TRBJ2-7; TRBD1 is a possible D gene (5 bases). V dropped 3 bases and J dropped 7 bases, with 20 bases sitting between them. From germline, CDR1 is SGHDT and CDR2 YYEEEE. The CDR3 runs to 15 residues. Here the CDR3 DNA reads TGTGCCAGCAGCTACCTAGGGGTTACCTACGCGGAGCAGTACTTC. Translated: CASSYLGVTYAEQYF. The whole variable domain, remainder taken from reference TRBV5-6 and TRBJ2-7, is DAGVTQSPTHLIKTRGQQVTLRCSPKSGHDTVSWYQQALGQGPQFIFQYYEEEERQRGNFPDRFSGHQFPNYSSELNVNALLLGDSALYLCASSYLGVTYAEQYFGPGTRLTVT.

The chain uses TRBV6-1 and TRBJ1-1; 9 nucleotides line up with TRBD1. Germline-derived CDR1 and CDR2 are MNHNS and SASEGT. The CDR3 length is 15 residues. J gave up 0 bases and V 6 bases, and 5 bases lay outside the gene matches. CDR3 loop: CASSYGQGMNTEAFF. The DNA of the CDR3 is TGTGCCAGCAGCTACGGACAGGGGATGAACACTGAAGCTTTCTTT.

The rearrangement links TRBV6-4 to TRBJ1-2; D is possibly TRBD1 (5 bases). The germline V gene encodes CDR1 MRHNA and CDR2 SNTAGT. V lost 8 bases and J lost 0, with 13 bases in between. The CDR3 totals 14 residues. The CDR3, as DNA: TGTGCCAGCCGTGGGGGACCTTCTAACTATGGCTACACCTTC. This encodes CASRGGPSNYGYTF.

The rearrangement uses TRBV4-3 and TRBJ2-7; 10 bases map to TRBD1. V lost 3 bases to trimming and J lost 1 base; unmatched junction nucleotides: 3. CDR3 size: 15 residues. The germline V gene encodes CDR1 LGHNA and CDR2 YSLEER. In DNA, the CDR3 is TGCGCCAGCAGCCAGAGGACAGGGGGTTCCTACGAGCAGTACTTC. This translates into CASSQRTGGSYEQYF.

The V and J genes are TRBV5-1 and TRBJ2-7, with 8 bases lining up with TRBD1. Unmatched junction bases numbered 10, after V lost 0 bases and J lost 8 bases. The CDR3 runs to 15 residues. CDR1 and CDR2 (germline): SGHRS, YFSETQ. CDR3 sequence reads: CASSLDGGTGKKQYF. The CDR3, as DNA: TGCGCCAGCAGCTTGGACGGAGGGACAGGCAAGAAGCAGTACTTC.

This chain connects TRBV2 to TRBJ2-7; no clear D. CDR3 size: 11 residues. Germline assignment: CDR1 SNHLY and CDR2 FYNNEI. V lost 7 bases to trimming and J lost 7 bases, with 11 bases between them. The CDR3 protein is CASTILREQYF. DNA for the CDR3: TGTGCCAGCACCATACTACGTGAGCAGTACTTC.

The chain is built from TRBV7-2 and TRBJ2-5; D not resolved. Germline loops: CDR1 SGHTA, CDR2 FQGNSA. The CDR3 spans 14 residues. V was trimmed by 5 bases and J by 2 bases, leaving 12 bases between them. The CDR3 is CASSLTLQQETQYF. DNA for the CDR3: TGTGCCAGCAGCCTAACACTACAGCAAGAGACCCAGTACTTC.

This clone was seen a handful of times. The chain uses TRBV11-1 and TRBJ2-5; D is tentatively TRBD1 or TRBD2 (6 bases each). Germline values: CDR1 SGHAT, CDR2 FQDESV (reference sequence). V shed 5 bases and J shed 5 bases, with 21 bases lying between them. The length of the CDR3 is 16 residues. The CDR3 DNA follows: TGTGCCAGCAGCCCTCTTTTGGGGGGCCGTGAGGAGACCCAGTACTTC. It specifies CASSPLLGGREETQYF.

The chain uses TRBV11-1 and TRBJ2-7; D is unresolved. Looked up from germline, CDR1 is SGHAT and CDR2 is FQDESV (reference sequence). The germline V and J ends were trimmed by 4 bases and 0 bases, with 10 bases remaining between them. The CDR3 length is 14 residues. The CDR3 loop reads CASSSLLNSYEQYF. For the CDR3, the DNA is TGTGCCAGCAGCTCCCTCCTCAACTCCTACGAGCAGTACTTC.

In its sample, this clone was seen once. The chain combines TRBV7-9 with TRBJ1-1, with 8 bases matching TRBD1. V was clipped by 0 bases and J by 1 base; unmatched bases: 4. The CDR3 covers 16 residues. In germline, CDR1 is SEHNR, CDR2 FQNEAQ (reference sequence). Here the CDR3 DNA reads TGTGCCAGCAGCTTAGCCGGACAGGGCCGGAACACTGAAGCTTTCTTT. It encodes CASSLAGQGRNTEAFF. Together with reference TRBV7-9 and TRBJ1-1, the CDR3 gives the full variable domain: DTGVSQNPRHKITKRGQNVTFRCDPISEHNRLYWYRQTLGQGPEFLTYFQNEAQLEKSRLLSDRFSAERPKGSFSTLEIQRTEQGDSAMYLCASSLAGQGRNTEAFFGQGTRLTVV.

The chain carries TRBV9 and TRBJ2-3; D uncertain. Germline CDR1 is SGDLS and CDR2 is YYNGEE. The CDR3 spans 13 residues. V lost 3 bases and J lost 5, with 10 bases in between. CDR3 amino acids: CASSANMGDTQYF. The CDR3 DNA reads as TGTGCCAGCAGCGCTAACATGGGAGATACGCAGTATTTT.

This clone has only one observation. The V gene is TRBV27, the J gene TRBJ2-1, with D perhaps TRBD1 (6 bases). V was trimmed by 8 bases and J by 0 bases, leaving 17 bases between them. This CDR3 has 16 residues. Looked up from germline, CDR1 is MNHEY and CDR2 is SMNVEV (reference sequence). CDR3 region: CASGKSQGHSYNEQFF. CDR3 bases: TGTGCCAGCGGTAAATCCCAGGGGCACTCCTACAATGAGCAGTTCTTC.

The chain recombines TRBV4-3 with TRBJ2-3; tentatively, D is TRBD1 (5 bases). Germline CDR1 LGHNA, CDR2 YSLEER. This CDR3 has 15 residues. The V end lost 0 bases, the J end lost 3 bases, and 10 bases lay between the germline ends. CDR3 in DNA: TGCGCCAGCAGCCAAGACAGGGTTGGTACAGATACGCAGTATTTT. Its protein product is CASSQDRVGTDTQYF.

The chain couples TRBV30 to TRBJ1-5; 7 bases map to TRBD1. The length of the CDR3 is 13 residues. V gave up 2 bases and J gave up 3 bases; unmatched junction bases: 1. The germline gives CDR1 GTSNPN, CDR2 SVGIG (reference sequence). The DNA of the CDR3 is TGTGCCTGGAGTACAGGGGACAATCAGCCCCAGCATTTT. As protein: CAWSTGDNQPQHF.

The rearrangement joins TRBV19 to TRBJ2-7; D remains unclear. The germline V gene encodes CDR1 LNHDA and CDR2 SQIVND (reference sequence). V was shortened by 5 bases and J by 0 bases, with 11 bases between the two germline ends. The CDR3 has 14 amino acids. The DNA of the CDR3 is TGTGCCAGTAGTCCCCAGATCAGCTCCTACGAGCAGTACTTC. Translating it yields CASSPQISSYEQYF.

The rearrangement joins TRBV12-5 to TRBJ1-2; perhaps TRBD1 as D (6 bases). In germline, CDR1 is LGHNT, CDR2 FRNRAP. The germline V and J ends were trimmed by 4 bases and 2 bases, with 8 bases remaining between them. The CDR3 loop spans 13 amino acids. The DNA of the CDR3 is TGTGCTAGTGGTTCCGGACAGAACTATGGCTACACCTTC. As protein: CASGSGQNYGYTF.

This clone was detected only a few times. This rearrangement joins TRBV5-1 to TRBJ2-5; 9 bases are a match to TRBD1. The CDR3 consists of 15 residues. Germline V CDR1 and CDR2: SGHRS, YFSETQ. The ends lost 0 bases at V and 5 bases at J; junction bases unmatched: 5. CDR3 residues: CASSLEGTGYETQYF. In DNA form, the CDR3 reads TGCGCCAGCAGCTTGGAGGGGACAGGGTACGAGACCCAGTACTTC.

This clone came up once. The chain couples TRBV29-1 to TRBJ1-1; D is ambiguous. CDR1 is SQVTM and CDR2 is ANQGSEA in the germline V gene. The CDR3 runs to 14 residues. Between the trimmed V and J ends, which lost 2 bases and 0 bases, there was a span of 10 bases. The CDR3 DNA follows: TGCAGCGTTGAACTGCGGACGCTGAACACTGAAGCTTTCTTT. Residues: CSVELRTLNTEAFF.

The chain recombines TRBV5-6 with TRBJ2-5; TRBD1 agrees at 10 bases. The germline V gene has CDR1 SGHDT and CDR2 YYEEEE. J gave up 4 bases and V 3 bases, and 6 bases lay outside the gene matches. The CDR3 totals 15 residues. CDR3 residues: CASSYGTGAGETQYF. The CDR3 DNA reads as TGTGCCAGCAGCTACGGGACAGGGGCTGGAGAGACCCAGTACTTC.

This clone occurred a few times. The rearrangement joins TRBV7-9 to TRBJ2-5; D is unclear. The CDR3 spans 16 residues. Germline V gene sequence: CDR1 SEHNR, CDR2 FQNEAQ (reference sequence). V lost 5 bases, J lost 5 bases, and 21 bases lay in between. DNA of the CDR3: TGTGCCAGCAGCCGGGCCCAATTATTCGGGCCGGAGACCCAGTACTTC. Protein sequence: CASSRAQLFGPETQYF.

V and J are TRBV25-1 and TRBJ1-4; D might be TRBD1 (5 bases). This CDR3 spans 15 amino acids. Germline lookup yields CDR1 MGHDK and CDR2 SYGVNS. V was clipped by 3 bases and J by 3 bases, with 11 bases between them. The CDR3 region has the DNA TGTGCCAGCAGTGATTTCGGGACTTCTAATGAAAAACTGTTTTTT. Translating it yields CASSDFGTSNEKLFF. The whole variable domain, remainder taken from reference TRBV25-1 and TRBJ1-4, is EADIYQTPRYLVIGTGKKITLECSQTMGHDKMYWYQQDPGMELHLIHYSYGVNSTEKGDLSSESTVSRIRTEHFPLTLESARPSHTSQYLCASSDFGTSNEKLFFGSGTQLSVL.

This chain connects TRBV5-1 to TRBJ2-5, with TRBD1 matching 7 bases. Trimming at V came to 0 bases and at J to 5 bases, leaving 7 bases not matched to a gene. CDR1 and CDR2 (germline): SGHRS, YFSETQ. The CDR3 is made up of 15 amino acids. In DNA, the CDR3 is TGCGCCAGCAGCTTGGCCGGGACAGTTGGGGAGACCCAGTACTTC. Its translation is CASSLAGTVGETQYF.

This chain connects TRBV30 to TRBJ1-5; D not resolved. Germline values: CDR1 GTSNPN, CDR2 SVGIG (reference sequence). Trimming cost V 0 bases and J 7 bases, with 10 bases left between them. This CDR3 contains 13 residues. The CDR3 DNA sequence: TGTGCCTGGAGTGTACAGTCAGAACAGCCCCAGCATTTT. Protein product: CAWSVQSEQPQHF.

The CDR3 coding sequence is TGTGCCAGCAGCCAAGCTTATTTCCGTGGACAGGCCCAAGAGACCCAGTACTTC. It is translated as CASSQAYFRGQAQETQYF. This sequence joins TRBV14 and TRBJ2-5; 7 bases are shared with TRBD1. Germline V gives CDR1 SGHDN, CDR2 FVKESK. J lost 1 base, V lost 1 base, and 12 bases had no gene match. This CDR3 has 18 amino acids. The full variable domain, with the rest looked up from reference TRBV14 and TRBJ2-5, is EAGVTQFPSHSVIEKGQTVTLRCDPISGHDNLYWYRRVMGKEIKFLLHFVKESKQDESGMPNNRFLAERTGGTYSTLKVQPAELEDSGVYFCASSQAYFRGQAQETQYFGPGTRLLVL.

V gene TRBV27 combines with J gene TRBJ2-7; 8 nucleotides agree with TRBD2. CDR3 size: 16 residues. After removal of 0 bases from V and 4 bases from J, the junction contained 8 bases not matched to a gene. CDR1 is MNHEY and CDR2 is SMNVEV in the germline V gene (reference sequence). In DNA form, the CDR3 reads TGTGCCAGCAGTTTATCGGGACTAGGGGGATCTTACGAGCAGTACTTC. Its protein is CASSLSGLGGSYEQYF.

This rearrangement joins TRBV2 to TRBJ2-6, with 8 bases that match TRBD1. V lost 6 bases, J lost 0 bases, and 4 bases stayed unmatched. The CDR3 runs 16 residues. CDR1 is SNHLY, CDR2 FYNNEI, per germline. The CDR3 bases are TGTGCCAGCAGAGGGGACAGGCTCTCTGGGGCCAACGTCCTGACTTTC. Its translation is CASRGDRLSGANVLTF. Full variable domain (remainder filled in from reference TRBV2 and TRBJ2-6): EPEVTQTPSHQVTQMGQEVILRCVPISNHLYFYWYRQILGQKVEFLVSFYNNEISEKSEIFDDQFSVERPDGSNFTLKIRSTKLEDSAMYFCASRGDRLSGANVLTFGAGSRLTVL.

The chain carries TRBV6-5 and TRBJ2-7; 7 bases are shared with TRBD2. There are 15 residues in the CDR3. Germline V lookup: CDR1 MNHEY, CDR2 SVGAGI. V lost 1 base, J lost 4 bases, and 7 bases stayed unmatched. The CDR3 DNA reads as TGTGCCAGCAGTTACTTCCCCGGGGAGGGATACGAGCAGTACTTC. This encodes CASSYFPGEGYEQYF.

This chain joins TRBV4-3 and TRBJ1-3; 7 positions agree with TRBD1. V lost 4 bases to trimming and J lost 0 bases; unmatched junction nucleotides: 9. Germline lookup yields CDR1 LGHNA and CDR2 YSLEER. CDR3 length: 17 residues. DNA of the CDR3: TGCGCCAGCAGCCTCTTAACAGGGGCTGTCTCTGGAAACACCATATATTTT. Protein product: CASSLLTGAVSGNTIYF.

The rearrangement joins TRBV2 to TRBJ2-3; 11 positions agree with TRBD2. CDR1 SNHLY and CDR2 FYNNEI come from the germline V gene. The CDR3 length is 15 residues. V trimming: 7 bases; J trimming: 3 bases; junction bases outside the gene matches: 6. The CDR3 DNA reads TGTGCCAGCAAGGCGGCTAGCGGGGGGACAGATACGCAGTATTTT. The encoded protein is CASKAASGGTDTQYF.

In DNA form, the CDR3 reads TGTGCCAGCAGCGTAGTCCCGGGACTAGCGGGATATGATGAGCAGTTCTTC. Protein: CASSVVPGLAGYDEQFF. The V and J genes are TRBV9 and TRBJ2-1; 13 nucleotides line up with TRBD2. Germline V gives CDR1 SGDLS, CDR2 YYNGEE. The J segment lost 8 bases and the V segment lost 0 bases, leaving 8 bases of the junction unmatched. The CDR3 runs to 17 residues. Filled out from reference TRBV9 and TRBJ2-1, the complete variable domain reads DSGVTQTPKHLITATGQRVTLRCSPRSGDLSVYWYQQSLDQGLQFLIQYYNGEERAKGNILERFSAQQFPDLHSELNLSSLELGDSALYFCASSVVPGLAGYDEQFFGPGTRLTVL.